This T cell receptor (beta chain) was retrieved from a study of identical twins. Findings of the study overall: Insertions were fewer in abundant cord blood beta clonotypes, whereas memory repertoires showed none of this pattern. Researchers caution that invariant MAIT and iNKT cells could partly confound zero-insertion analyses.

On this clonotype itself: Antigen specificity is unknown.

Germline CDR1 is MNHNS and CDR2 is SASEGT. The CDR3 extends over 13 amino acids. Trimming cost V 3 bases and J 6 bases, with 11 bases left between them. In TCRdb, the 5' RACE reads were re-called with MiXCR into one record per CDR3 protein. The repertoire includes approximately 590,000 distinct CDR3 sequences, more than 9% of them detected once, and around 3% sits in the top ten. A further study also used this sample, focusing on yellow fever vaccine responses in identical twins.

The TCR sequence derives from a woman between 18 and 29 years old in good health. Sequencing was carried out using PBMCs. The genes are TRBV6-1 and TRBJ1-1; no firm D call. The CDR3 is CASSDNLLSEAFF. CDR3 nucleotides: TGTGCCAGCAGTGACAACTTACTCTCTGAAGCTTTCTTT.